The 31 T cell receptor beta chains reported below all come from one sample, sequenced in a study of cytotoxic CD8 clonotypes in ibrutinib-treated CLL. The table came from immunoSEQ multiplex PCR; TCRdb's copy has only in-frame clones and leaves some out. This table holds about 50,000 clones, 50% to 65% found once. The sequences come from PBMCs, collected after 24 months of ibrutinib treatment. The receptors originated from a human donor with chronic lymphocytic leukemia.

The chain couples TRBV6-5 to TRBJ2-3, with 8 bases lining up with TRBD2. The CDR3 has 15 amino acids. J gave up 5 bases and V 6 bases, and 10 bases lay outside the gene matches. The germline gives CDR1 MNHEY, CDR2 SVGAGI. The CDR3: CASSRTRLAKDTQYF. The CDR3 nucleotides read TGTGCCAGCAGCAGGACACGACTAGCGAAAGATACGCAGTATTTT.

The chain combines TRBV29-1 with TRBJ1-2, with a weak D call TRBD1 (5 bases). CDR1 and CDR2 (germline): SQVTM, ANQGSEA. V was clipped by 1 base and J by 6 bases, with 15 bases between them. The CDR3 is 14 residues long. CDR3 DNA: TGCAGCGTTGAAGCCCTTGACAGCTCGAATGGCTACACCTTC. This gives the protein CSVEALDSSNGYTF.

The chain has TRBV14 and TRBJ1-1; TRBD1 might be the D (6 bases). The germline CDR1 and CDR2 sequences are SGHDN and FVKESK. Deletions cut 6 bases from V and 6 bases from J, with 26 bases between. This CDR3 contains 17 residues. The CDR3 nucleotides are TGTGCCAGCAGATACAGGGACGGCTTACAGAGGGTGGCTGAAGCTTTCTTT. This encodes CASRYRDGLQRVAEAFF.

The chain couples TRBV15 to TRBJ2-7, with D possibly TRBD1 on 6 matching bases. The CDR3 consists of 14 residues. The germline V gene encodes CDR1 LNHNV and CDR2 YYDKDF (reference sequence). The germline V and J ends were trimmed by 5 bases and 7 bases, with 18 bases remaining between them. CDR3 bases: TGTGCCACCAGCTCCCGTACCACAGGGAAAGAGCAGTACTTC. Translated, it gives CATSSRTTGKEQYF.

This clone occurred a few times. The rearrangement uses TRBV2 and TRBJ1-3; 7 nucleotides align to TRBD1. The germline V gene encodes CDR1 SNHLY and CDR2 FYNNEI. Trimming took 4 bases from V and 3 from J; bases not matched to a gene: 0. CDR3 length equals 13 residues. The CDR3 region is CASSGDSGNTIYF. CDR3 in DNA: TGTGCCAGCAGTGGGGACAGTGGAAACACCATATATTTT.

This clone was found many times. The CDR3 sequence: CASSLGTTTDTQYF. The CDR3 DNA follows: TGTGCCAGTAGTCTCGGGACTACTACAGATACGCAGTATTTT. The gene calls are TRBV19 and TRBJ2-3; 7 nucleotides align to TRBD2. The CDR3 has 14 residues. The junction had 5 bases not matched to a gene; V was cut back by 5 bases and J by 3 bases. CDR1 LNHDA and CDR2 SQIVND come from the germline V gene (reference sequence).

The genes are TRBV19 and TRBJ2-6; maybe TRBD1 (5 bases). V dropped 10 bases and J dropped 4 bases, with 11 bases sitting between them. This CDR3 contains 13 residues. Per the germline V gene, CDR1 is LNHDA and CDR2 is SQIVND (reference sequence). The CDR3 loop is CATQGMGANVLTF. As DNA, the CDR3 is TGTGCCACCCAGGGTATGGGGGCCAACGTCCTGACTTTC.

This sequence joins TRBV15 and TRBJ2-7; unclear D gene. This CDR3 is built from 15 residues. V was pared by 2 bases and J by 0 bases, with 11 bases between. Germline-derived CDR1 and CDR2 are LNHNV and YYDKDF (reference sequence). CDR3 coding DNA: TGTGCCACCAGCAGACAAACCCACTACTCCTACGAGCAGTACTTC. Its translation: CATSRQTHYSYEQYF.

J is TRBJ2-7 and V is TRBV10-2, with TRBD1 matching over 8 bases. V trimming: 5 bases; J trimming: 3 bases; junction bases outside the gene matches: 18. Germline CDR1 WSHSY, CDR2 SAAADI. The CDR3 sequence is 18 residues long. The CDR3 protein is CASSKSGGQAIDLYEQYF. The CDR3 DNA reads as TGCGCCAGCAGTAAAAGTGGGGGACAGGCTATAGACCTCTACGAGCAGTACTTC.

This clone was detected a few times. V is TRBV19 and J is TRBJ2-2; perhaps TRBD1 as D (6 bases). V was clipped by 4 bases and J by 6 bases, with 12 bases between them. The germline gives CDR1 LNHDA, CDR2 SQIVND (reference sequence). CDR3 length equals 14 residues. The CDR3 here is CASSRGAGAGELFF. The CDR3 DNA reads as TGTGCCAGTAGTAGAGGGGCAGGGGCCGGGGAGCTGTTTTTT.

This clone has at least ten counts. V and J are TRBV19 and TRBJ1-2; no clear D. This CDR3 has 12 amino acids. Trimming stripped 5 bases from V and 6 bases from J, with 10 bases between. Germline assignment: CDR1 LNHDA and CDR2 SQIVND (reference sequence). CDR3 residues: CASSPRTDGYTF. The CDR3 region has the DNA TGTGCCAGTAGTCCCCGGACGGATGGCTACACCTTC.

This clone appeared a few times. The chain is built from TRBV6-5 and TRBJ2-1, with D possibly TRBD2 on 5 matching bases. Germline V gene lookup returns CDR1 MNHEY and CDR2 SVGAGI. The CDR3 runs to 11 residues. V was pared by 5 bases and J by 10 bases, with 9 bases between. CDR3 DNA sequence: TGTGCCAGCAGTGCCAGAGGGGAGCAGTTCTTC. This translates into CASSARGEQFF.

The V and J genes are TRBV11-2 and TRBJ1-1; maybe TRBD1 (5 bases). This CDR3 is built from 13 residues. Germline V gene lookup returns CDR1 SGHAT and CDR2 FQNNGV. V was trimmed by 3 bases and J by 8 bases, leaving 13 bases between them. DNA of the CDR3: TGTGCCAGCAGCTTCCGGGGCCTTGAAGAAGCTTTCTTT. Its translation is CASSFRGLEEAFF.

This clone was seen a handful of times. The genes are TRBV6-1 and TRBJ1-1, with 8 bases lining up with TRBD1. The CDR3 spans 13 residues. The trim removed 6 bases at V and 4 bases at J, leaving 4 bases unmatched. The germline CDR1 and CDR2 sequences are MNHNS and SASEGT. CDR3 nucleotide sequence: TGTGCCAGCAGGGACAGGGCAGCCACTGAAGCTTTCTTT. This sequence encodes CASRDRAATEAFF.

As regards this clone: With a much larger clone just one base away, this may be a read error. Other DNA sequences from this sample encode an identical CDR3 as well. The gene calls are TRBV14 and TRBJ2-1; TRBD2 aligns across 9 bases. Germline V gene data show CDR1 as SGHDN and CDR2 as FVKESK. Trimming removed 0 bases from V and 3 bases from J; junction bases left unmatched: 0. This CDR3 contains 15 residues. The CDR3 nucleotides read TGTGCCAGCAGCCAAGAAGCGGGGGGCTACAATGAGCAGTTCTTC. Translating it yields CASSQEAGGYNEQFF.

The V gene is TRBV7-2, the J gene TRBJ2-1; perhaps TRBD2 as D (6 bases). Germline V gene lookup returns CDR1 SGHTA and CDR2 FQGNSA. The CDR3 runs 14 residues. V lost 4 bases and J 9 bases, leaving 16 bases between the germline ends. The CDR3 coding sequence is TGTGCCAGCAGCTACTCCGGGGGTACAATTGAGCAGTTCTTC. It codes for CASSYSGGTIEQFF.

This clone was picked up a small number of times. The V call is TRBV5-1, the J call TRBJ2-7, with 11 bases fitting TRBD1. The CDR3 runs 15 residues. Germline loops: CDR1 SGHRS, CDR2 YFSETQ. The trim removed 4 bases at V and 3 bases at J, leaving 6 bases unmatched. The CDR3 is CASSPGTGGYYEQYF. The CDR3, as DNA: TGCGCCAGCAGCCCAGGGACAGGGGGTTACTACGAGCAGTACTTC.

This rearrangement joins TRBV6-5 to TRBJ2-7; no firm D call. The CDR3 has 14 residues. V gave up 6 bases and J gave up 7 bases, with 19 bases separating them. The germline gives CDR1 MNHEY, CDR2 SVGAGI. DNA for the CDR3: TGTGCCAGCAGCCCGGTTGGCCTGTCGCAAGAGCAGTACTTC. Translated: CASSPVGLSQEQYF.

The rearrangement joins TRBV5-1 to TRBJ2-1; TRBD2 aligns across 8 bases. Germline loops: CDR1 SGHRS, CDR2 YFSETQ. The CDR3 contains 16 residues. Trimming removed 4 bases from V and 1 base from J; junction bases left unmatched: 7. The chain's CDR3 is CASSPPGGPSYNEQFF. The CDR3 bases are TGCGCCAGCAGCCCGCCGGGGGGGCCATCCTACAATGAGCAGTTCTTC.

The V gene is TRBV28, the J gene TRBJ2-7; TRBD2 matches at 8 bases. CDR1 MDHEN and CDR2 SYDVKM come from the germline V gene. The CDR3 covers 14 residues. Trimming took 6 bases from V and 2 from J; bases not matched to a gene: 6. In DNA form, the CDR3 reads TGTGCCAGCAGGGACGGGGGGGTAACCTACGAGCAGTACTTC. This codes for CASRDGGVTYEQYF.

Details on this clone: Other DNA sequences of this sample code for an identical CDR3. The J gene is TRBJ2-7, the V gene TRBV7-9; TRBD1 or TRBD2 may be the D gene (5 bases each). V gave up 9 bases and J gave up 1 base, with 10 bases separating them. Germline loops: CDR1 SEHNR, CDR2 FQNEAQ (reference sequence). CDR3 size: 12 residues. The CDR3 loop is CASGDGSYEQYF. The CDR3 DNA reads TGTGCCAGTGGGGACGGATCCTACGAGCAGTACTTC.

This chain links TRBV5-1 with TRBJ1-6, with D possibly matching TRBD1 (6 bases). Trimming stripped 4 bases from V and 7 bases from J, with 18 bases between. Germline CDR1 and CDR2: SGHRS and YFSETQ. The CDR3 length is 16 residues. CDR3 coding DNA: TGCGCCAGCAGCCCGGGGGCCAGCCTTGGGAATTCACCCCTCCACTTT. It encodes CASSPGASLGNSPLHF.

This chain connects TRBV5-1 to TRBJ2-2, with D perhaps given as TRBD1 or TRBD2 (5 bases each). The CDR3 has 15 amino acids. With 5 bases removed from V and 1 base from J, the gap between germline ends came to 12 bases. Germline lookup yields CDR1 SGHRS and CDR2 YFSETQ. In DNA, the CDR3 is TGCGCCAGCAGTCCGAGGGGTTTGAACACCGGGGAGCTGTTTTTT. Its translation is CASSPRGLNTGELFF.

This clone was seen a handful of times. This chain joins TRBV4-1 and TRBJ1-5; no clear D gene. The CDR3 is 14 residues long. Trimming stripped 5 bases from V and 4 bases from J, with 12 bases between. CDR1 is MGHRA, CDR2 YSYEKL, per germline. Here the CDR3 reads CASSSRHVNQPQHF. CDR3 nucleotide sequence: TGCGCCAGCAGCTCACGACACGTTAATCAGCCCCAGCATTTT.

V usage is TRBV11-2 and J usage is TRBJ1-3; 7 nucleotides align to TRBD1. Germline lookup yields CDR1 SGHAT and CDR2 FQNNGV. This CDR3 comprises 14 residues. The V and J ends lost 3 bases and 9 bases, in that order; junction bases with no gene match: 8. CDR3 bases: TGTGCCAGCAGCTTCGCGGTTCAGGGGGGCACCATATATTTT. Its protein is CASSFAVQGGTIYF.

V usage is TRBV5-1 and J usage is TRBJ2-3; the match to TRBD1 covers 9 bases. The germline V gene encodes CDR1 SGHRS and CDR2 YFSETQ. This CDR3 has 15 residues. V lost 1 base, J lost 6 bases, and 6 bases stayed unmatched. Here the CDR3 reads CASSLTGGRGDTQYF. CDR3 in DNA: TGCGCCAGCAGCTTGACAGGGGGCCGAGGGGATACGCAGTATTTT. Looking up the rest from reference TRBV5-1 and TRBJ2-3 gives the full variable domain: KAGVTQTPRYLIKTRGQQVTLSCSPISGHRSVSWYQQTPGQGLQFLFEYFSETQRNKGNFPGRFSGRQFSNSRSEMNVSTLELGDSALYLCASSLTGGRGDTQYFGPGTRLTVL.

J is TRBJ1-1 and V is TRBV29-1; D is uncertain. Trimming left V 1 base short and J 0 bases short, with 15 bases between. The germline V gene has CDR1 SQVTM and CDR2 ANQGSEA. The CDR3 runs to 16 residues. DNA of the CDR3: TGCAGCGTTGAAGGGGGTGTTGGCGGTATGAACACTGAAGCTTTCTTT. Encoded protein: CSVEGGVGGMNTEAFF.

This rearrangement joins TRBV5-1 to TRBJ1-5, with D unresolved. The CDR3 loop spans 13 amino acids. Germline V gives CDR1 SGHRS, CDR2 YFSETQ. V lost 0 bases to trimming and J lost 0 bases, with 1 base between them. Here the CDR3 DNA reads TGCGCCAGCAGCTTGGGTAGCAATCAGCCCCAGCATTTT. It yields the protein CASSLGSNQPQHF.

The chain joins TRBV5-1 to TRBJ1-2; D might be TRBD1 (5 bases). V was pared by 0 bases and J by 2 bases, with 14 bases between. Germline CDR1 is SGHRS and CDR2 is YFSETQ. This CDR3 region has 16 residues. The CDR3 DNA reads TGCGCCAGCAGCTTGGGGCAGCGCCAGGGCAACTATGGCTACACCTTC. Protein product: CASSLGQRQGNYGYTF.

The chain is built from TRBV5-1 and TRBJ1-4; 9 bases match TRBD1. With V trimmed by 5 bases and J by 4 bases, 9 bases remained unmatched. The CDR3 extends over 16 amino acids. Germline CDR1 reads SGHRS; CDR2 reads YFSETQ. Written as DNA, the CDR3 is TGCGCCAGCAGTGACACAGGGGGCGCTGGTAATGAAAAACTGTTTTTT. It codes for CASSDTGGAGNEKLFF.

The gene calls are TRBV12-5 and TRBJ2-7, with TRBD1 matching over 12 bases. J gave up 9 bases and V 0 bases, and 9 bases lay outside the gene matches. CDR3 length: 16 residues. Germline CDR1 and CDR2: LGHNT and FRNRAP. CDR3 DNA sequence: TGTGCTAGTGGTTTGGTAGTAGGGACAGGGGGCTTGAGGCAGTACTTC. The encoded protein is CASGLVVGTGGLRQYF.